This record looks at one T cell receptor (beta chain) sequence and its context. Its antigen is unidentified. Using RNA transcripts, the TCR beta CDR3 regions were amplified. An initial RT-PCR round employing HTBI primers preceded a second-round multiplex PCR. MiXCR, run by TCRdb on the multiplex PCR reads, gives a single entry per CDR3 protein. The table records 450,000 or so distinct CDR3 sequences, over 13% of them present only once. The data stem from a study of Graves' ophthalmopathy and Graves' hyperthyroidism. Background on the study: Peripheral blood was gathered at the point of initial diagnosis, before any treatment started.

General study results and limits: Ophthalmopathy progression predictions by the model showed about 79% specificity and over 60% sensitivity. Thyroid clonotypes that were expanded above 0.001 frequency mostly also appeared in blood.

CDR1 and CDR2 from the germline V gene are SNHLY and FYNNEI. Trimming took 7 bases from V and 3 from J, leaving 12 bases between them. This CDR3 region has 13 residues. Sequencing was performed on blood. The receptor's source is a woman aged 25 to 39 with Graves' ophthalmopathy. The V call is TRBV2, the J call TRBJ1-1; D is uncertain. CDR3 in amino acids: CASTRRWDTEAFF. In DNA, the CDR3 is TGTGCCAGCACCCGGAGGTGGGACACTGAAGCTTTCTTT.